This T cell receptor (beta chain) was sequenced for a study of blood T cell repertoires in COVID-19 (dated by TCRdb to about 2020). In the study overall: The collaborator samples originated in the United States, Italy and Spain and spanned the acute and convalescent phases of COVID-19. The material from the prospective study consisted of cDNA or gDNA derived from T cells, B-cell-depleted T cells, or PBMCs. The repertoires were released in a freely available public database meant as a resource for research on the immune response to SARS-CoV-2. The dataset comprised deeply sampled blood TCRbeta repertoires from subjects exposed to, actively infected with, or recovered from COVID-19. The samples were drawn from the first 160 participants of the ongoing ImmuneRACE study and from 950 to 1,500 subjects provided by 6 global collaborators. Where available, HLA class I and class II types were obtained from metadata supplied by the sample provider rather than from assay-based typing. Sample metadata almost always included a de-identified subject ID, COVID-19 status, age in years and sex. The full study reports these points: The quantity of clinical and demographic metadata differed by source and by participant and was supplied without curation.

Samples from volunteer blood donors who had recovered from COVID-19 were contributed by a second Seattle source. Whole blood was collected in K2EDTA tubes by collaborating institutions according to the institutions' own protocols. For TCRbeta analysis, collaborators shipped samples in one of three forms: frozen whole blood, isolated PBMCs, or DNA extracted from either of those sample types. TCRbeta CDR3 regions were amplified from genomic DNA by means of the immunoSEQ Assay, a bias-controlled multiplex PCR. The study's processing was this. Within the assay, amplification of reference gene primers was used to estimate how many nucleated cells each sample contained. To quantify the absolute abundance of each unique TCRbeta CDR3 rearrangement, sequence reads were collapsed and filtered. For each sample, productive Simpson clonality was calculated by taking the square root of Simpson's diversity index across productive rearrangements. What TCRdb holds here is the immuneACCESS table cut down to in-frame rearrangements. Part of the clones is not present; checked against another copy, under half of the missing clones reflect an unresolved V gene, and the others are unexplained. That table furnishes V, J and clone size, whereas the DNA furnished D and trimming. This sample gives around 370,000 clones in total; under 95% of them show up just once. Less than 3.5% of the sample is in the top ten clones.

The CDR3 numbers 13 residues from cysteine through phenylalanine. CDR3 DNA only is kept here, 39 bases in frame from base 1. CDR1 ENHRY and CDR2 SYGVKD are derived from the germline V gene. Germline trimming amounts to 6 bases on V and 11 bases on J, with 9 as the count of junction bases outside the gene matches. Comment on this clone: Its recognized antigen is unknown. There are no base qualities to consult, and no much larger clone falls within one base.

The V and J genes are TRBV10-3 and TRBJ1-1, and 10 junctional nucleotides match TRBD1. This TCR derives from a woman younger than 35 who had recovered from COVID-19. What was sequenced was peripheral blood. The CDR3 corresponds to CAISREGQGGAFF. The nucleotides are TGTGCCATCAGCCGAGAAGGACAGGGGGGTGCTTTCTTT.